This T cell receptor beta chain was profiled in a study of cytomegalovirus exposure and HLA in healthy donors. The PCR employed 60 Vbeta primers together with 13 Jbeta primers. Some clones are missing from TCRdb's copy, which holds only in-frame ones; the method was immunoSEQ multiplex PCR. The sample has 90,000 to 150,000 clones, roughly 60% seen once. Trimming took 2 bases from V and 3 from J, leaving 11 bases between them. The CDR3 sequence is 15 residues long. The germline V gene encodes CDR1 SGHVS and CDR2 FQNEAQ. V is TRBV7-8 and J is TRBJ2-1; D is unclear. This receptor was taken from a man aged 40-49 years in good health and CMV-seropositive. The material sequenced was PBMCs. The CDR3 reads CASSLTAGNYNEQFF. CDR3 nucleotide sequence: TGTGCCAGCAGCTTAACAGCCGGCAACTACAATGAGCAGTTCTTC.